A single sample gave rise to the 8 T cell receptor beta chains below, sequenced in a study of cytomegalovirus exposure and HLA in healthy donors. The PCR contained 60 Vbeta and 13 Jbeta primers. Here immunoSEQ multiplex PCR was the method, and the copy in TCRdb shows in-frame clones only, minus some. Of under 200,000 clones in the sample, roughly 74% are singletons; the top ten hold over 1.5%. The sequenced sample consisted of PBMCs. The receptors come from a young woman in good health and CMV-seronegative.

V is TRBV30 and J is TRBJ2-7, with TRBD1 identical over 7 bases. This CDR3 comprises 13 residues. V lost 0 bases, J lost 9 bases, and 8 bases stayed unmatched. Germline V gives CDR1 GTSNPN, CDR2 SVGIG (reference sequence). The CDR3 region is CAWSVSTGYGQYF. Here the CDR3 DNA reads TGTGCCTGGAGTGTCTCGACAGGGTATGGGCAGTACTTC.

The chain is built from TRBV9 and TRBJ2-7; the match to TRBD2 covers 13 bases. Unmatched junction bases numbered 9, after V lost 2 bases and J lost 7 bases. CDR3 length: 16 amino acids. Germline V CDR1 and CDR2: SGDLS, YYNGEE. CDR3 bases: TGTGCCAGCAGCGTCGAACTAGCGGGGGGGCCAGAGGAGCAGTACTTC. Translated: CASSVELAGGPEEQYF.

A few counts support this clone. The chain recombines TRBV7-3 with TRBJ2-2; D perhaps matches TRBD1 (5 bases). Trimming cost V 2 bases and J 4 bases, with 8 bases left between them. This CDR3 region has 14 residues. In germline, CDR1 is SGHTA, CDR2 FQGTGA. CDR3 loop: CASSLQGRTGELFF. CDR3 DNA: TGTGCCAGCAGCTTACAGGGTCGCACCGGGGAGCTGTTTTTT. The full variable domain, completed using reference TRBV7-3 and TRBJ2-2, is GAGVSQTPSNKVTEKGKYVELRCDPISGHTALYWYRQSLGQGPEFLIYFQGTGAADDSGLPNDRFFAVRPEGSVSTLKIQRTERGDSAVYLCASSLQGRTGELFFGEGSRLTVL.

The rearrangement links TRBV5-1 to TRBJ2-5; D remains unclear. The germline V gene has CDR1 SGHRS and CDR2 YFSETQ. This CDR3 contains 14 residues. Trimming pared 0 bases from V and 2 bases from J, leaving 8 bases between. The CDR3 DNA is TGCGCCAGCAGCTTGGGTGTCCAGCAAGAGACCCAGTACTTC. Its translation: CASSLGVQQETQYF.

V usage is TRBV9 and J usage is TRBJ1-2; D possibly corresponds to TRBD1 (6 bases). The CDR3 runs 16 residues. V was cut by 3 bases and J by 5 bases, with 20 bases left in between. Germline CDR1 SGDLS, CDR2 YYNGEE. The CDR3 spells CASSAPSGEFGYGYTF. The CDR3 DNA reads as TGTGCCAGCAGCGCACCCTCAGGGGAGTTCGGATATGGCTACACCTTC.

The genes are TRBV4-3 and TRBJ2-7, with D perhaps matching TRBD2 (6 bases). CDR1 is LGHNA, CDR2 YSLEER, per germline. The CDR3 has 15 residues. V lost 0 bases, J lost 3 bases, and 12 bases lay in between. CDR3 protein: CASSQDFGGDYEQYF. DNA of the CDR3: TGCGCCAGCAGCCAAGACTTCGGGGGAGACTACGAGCAGTACTTC.

The chain uses TRBV9 and TRBJ2-7; possible D gene TRBD1, 6 bases. V gave up 4 bases and J gave up 6 bases, with 20 bases separating them. CDR1 is SGDLS and CDR2 is YYNGEE in the germline V gene. This CDR3 region has 15 residues. CDR3 sequence: CASSPSQGILPEQYF. CDR3 nucleotide sequence: TGTGCCAGCAGCCCCAGTCAGGGGATACTGCCCGAGCAGTACTTC.

This chain joins TRBV27 and TRBJ2-1, with TRBD2 matching over 8 bases. The CDR3 length is 16 residues. Trimming cost V 2 bases and J 4 bases; bases outside gene matches: 7. Germline V gene sequence: CDR1 MNHEY, CDR2 SMNVEV (reference sequence). CDR3 loop: CASSLLAGGEYNEQFF. The DNA of the CDR3 is TGTGCCAGCAGTTTACTGGCGGGAGGAGAGTACAATGAGCAGTTCTTC.